Included here is one TCR beta chain sequence, with context. Its matching antigen is unknown. This PCR relied on a set of 60 Vbeta primers and 13 Jbeta primers. Libraries were prepared by immunoSEQ multiplex PCR; TCRdb keeps only in-frame clonotypes and omits some of them. In the table there are tens of thousands of clones, 76% of which are singletons. Healthy bone marrow donors made up the donor group. Sampled while nominally healthy, donors likely had unrecorded immune exposures. The data were taken from a study of cytomegalovirus exposure and HLA in healthy donors. Study conclusions and caveats: Association of under 20,000 TCR beta sequences with HLA alleles was found at 0.05 false discovery rate in a later analysis.

Sequencing input: PBMCs. The sequence was collected from a male donor in good health and CMV-seronegative.

The CDR3 region has the DNA TGTGCCAGCAGTTCAGGGGGCAGAACTGAAGCTTTCTTT. Encoded protein: CASSSGGRTEAFF. This chain links TRBV6-5 with TRBJ1-1; 8 bases line up with TRBD1. V trimming: 4 bases; J trimming: 5 bases; junction bases outside the gene matches: 3. The CDR3 totals 13 residues. The germline gives CDR1 MNHEY, CDR2 SVGAGI.